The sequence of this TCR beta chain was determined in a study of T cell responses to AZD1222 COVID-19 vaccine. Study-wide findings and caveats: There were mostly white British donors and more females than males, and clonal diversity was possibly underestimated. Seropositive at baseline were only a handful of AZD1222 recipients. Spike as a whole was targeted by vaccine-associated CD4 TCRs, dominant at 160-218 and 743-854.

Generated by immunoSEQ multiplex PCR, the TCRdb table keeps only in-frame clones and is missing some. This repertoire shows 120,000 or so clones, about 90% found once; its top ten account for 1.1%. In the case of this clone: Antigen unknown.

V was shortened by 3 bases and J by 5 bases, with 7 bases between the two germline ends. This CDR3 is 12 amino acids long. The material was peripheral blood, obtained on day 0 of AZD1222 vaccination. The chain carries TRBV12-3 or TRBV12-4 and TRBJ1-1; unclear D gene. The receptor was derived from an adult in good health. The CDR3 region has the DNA TGTGCCAGCAGTTTTGCCGGGACTGAAGCTTTCTTT. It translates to CASSFAGTEAFF.